The source of this TCR beta chain is a study of monozygotic twins with inflammatory bowel disease. TCRdb re-called the 5' RACE reads and shows each CDR3 protein once, DNA omitted. The table lists roughly 150,000 distinct CDR3 sequences, with 1.2% in the top ten. The germline CDR1 and CDR2 sequences are SNHLY and FYNNEI. The CDR3 consists of 17 residues. Whole blood supplied total RNA, and T cells were not sorted. The receptor's source is a human donor with ulcerative colitis or Crohn's disease, or a healthy co-twin of an affected twin (not recorded which). The V call is TRBV2, the J call TRBJ1-5; there is no DNA to check the TCRdb D call of TRBD1. Material for sequencing was blood. CDR3 residues: CASSEAGREVGNQPQHF.